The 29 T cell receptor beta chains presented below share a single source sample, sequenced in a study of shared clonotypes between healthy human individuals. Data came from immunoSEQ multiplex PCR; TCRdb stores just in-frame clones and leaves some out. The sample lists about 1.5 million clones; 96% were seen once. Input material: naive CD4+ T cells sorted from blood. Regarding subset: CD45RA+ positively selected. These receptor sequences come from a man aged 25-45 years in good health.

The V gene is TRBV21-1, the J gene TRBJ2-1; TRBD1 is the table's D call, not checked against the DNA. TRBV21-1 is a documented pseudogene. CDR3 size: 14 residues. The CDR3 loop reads CASSEGQGSNEQFF. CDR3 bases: TGTGCCAGCAGCGAAGGACAGGGAAGCAATGAGCAGTTCTTC.

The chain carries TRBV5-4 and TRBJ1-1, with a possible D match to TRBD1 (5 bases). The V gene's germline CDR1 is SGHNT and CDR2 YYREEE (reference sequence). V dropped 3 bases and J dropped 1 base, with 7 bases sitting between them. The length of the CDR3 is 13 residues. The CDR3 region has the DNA TGTGCCAGCAGCTCGGGGACGAACACTGAAGCTTTCTTT. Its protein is CASSSGTNTEAFF.

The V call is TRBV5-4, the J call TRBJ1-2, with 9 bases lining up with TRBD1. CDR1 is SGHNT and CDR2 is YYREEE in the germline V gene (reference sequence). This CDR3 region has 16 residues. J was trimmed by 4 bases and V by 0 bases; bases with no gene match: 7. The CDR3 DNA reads TGTGCCAGCAGCTTGGGGTCGGACAGGGGACGCTATGGCTACACCTTC. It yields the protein CASSLGSDRGRYGYTF. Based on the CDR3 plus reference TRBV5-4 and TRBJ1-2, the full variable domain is ETGVTQSPTHLIKTRGQQVTLRCSSQSGHNTVSWYQQALGQGPQFIFQYYREEENGRGNFPPRFSGLQFPNYSSELNVNALELDDSALYLCASSLGSDRGRYGYTFGSGTRLTVV.

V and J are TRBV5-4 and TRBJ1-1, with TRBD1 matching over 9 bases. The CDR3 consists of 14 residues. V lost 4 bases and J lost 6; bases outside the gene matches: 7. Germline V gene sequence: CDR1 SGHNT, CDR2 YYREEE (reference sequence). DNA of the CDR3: TGTGCCAGCAGCCCGGGACAGGGAAGCCCTGAAGCTTTCTTT. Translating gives CASSPGQGSPEAFF.

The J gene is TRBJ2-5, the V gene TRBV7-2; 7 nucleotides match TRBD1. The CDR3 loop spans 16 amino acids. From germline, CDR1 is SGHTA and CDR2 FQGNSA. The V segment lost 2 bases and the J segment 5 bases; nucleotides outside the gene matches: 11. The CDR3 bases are TGTGCCAGCAGCTTAACACCTCCGACAGGGCTGGAGACCCAGTACTTC. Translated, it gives CASSLTPPTGLETQYF.

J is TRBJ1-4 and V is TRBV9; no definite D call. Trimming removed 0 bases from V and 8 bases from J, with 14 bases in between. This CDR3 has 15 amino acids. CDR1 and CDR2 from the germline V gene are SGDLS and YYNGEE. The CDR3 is CASSVDVGTGEKLFF. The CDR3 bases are TGTGCCAGCAGCGTAGATGTTGGCACGGGGGAAAAACTGTTTTTT. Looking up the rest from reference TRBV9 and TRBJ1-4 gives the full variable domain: DSGVTQTPKHLITATGQRVTLRCSPRSGDLSVYWYQQSLDQGLQFLIQYYNGEERAKGNILERFSAQQFPDLHSELNLSSLELGDSALYFCASSVDVGTGEKLFFGSGTQLSVL.

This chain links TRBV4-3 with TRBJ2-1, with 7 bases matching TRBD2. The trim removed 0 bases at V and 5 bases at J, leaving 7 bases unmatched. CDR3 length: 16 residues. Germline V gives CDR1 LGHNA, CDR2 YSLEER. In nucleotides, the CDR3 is TGCGCCAGCAGCCAAGACACACAGCGGGACCACAATGAGCAGTTCTTC. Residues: CASSQDTQRDHNEQFF.

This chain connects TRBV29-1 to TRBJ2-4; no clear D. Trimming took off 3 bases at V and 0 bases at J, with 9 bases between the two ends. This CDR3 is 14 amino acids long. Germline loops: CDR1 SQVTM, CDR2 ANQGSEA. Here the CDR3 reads CSVDGRIAKNIQYF. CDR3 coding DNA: TGCAGCGTTGACGGCAGAATAGCCAAAAACATTCAGTACTTC.

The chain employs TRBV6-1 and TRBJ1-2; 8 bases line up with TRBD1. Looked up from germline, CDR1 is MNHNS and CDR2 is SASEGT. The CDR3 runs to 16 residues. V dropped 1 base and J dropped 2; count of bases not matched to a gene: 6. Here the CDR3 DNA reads TGTGCCAGCAGTGAAGATACAGGGGGAACAAACTATGGCTACACCTTC. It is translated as CASSEDTGGTNYGYTF.

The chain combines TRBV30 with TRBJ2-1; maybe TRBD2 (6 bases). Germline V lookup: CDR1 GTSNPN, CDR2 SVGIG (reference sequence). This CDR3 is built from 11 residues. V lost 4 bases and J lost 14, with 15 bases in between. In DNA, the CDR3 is TGTGCCTGGATGAGGGGACTTGGCAAGTTCTTC. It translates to CAWMRGLGKFF.

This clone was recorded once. The CDR3 here is CAISEGRDTQYF. CDR3 nucleotide sequence: TGTGCCATCAGTGAAGGACGAGATACGCAGTATTTT. The V call is TRBV10-3, the J call TRBJ2-3, with D uncertain. The CDR3 consists of 12 residues. Trimming pared 3 bases from V and 5 bases from J, leaving 6 bases between. In germline, CDR1 is ENHRY, CDR2 SYGVKD.

The CDR3 region is CASRTRGYNEQFF. The CDR3 DNA follows: TGTGCCAGCAGGACCCGAGGTTACAATGAGCAGTTCTTC. The rearrangement joins TRBV27 to TRBJ2-1; no reliable D call. With 6 bases removed from V and 4 bases from J, the gap between germline ends came to 10 bases. Germline V gives CDR1 MNHEY, CDR2 SMNVEV (reference sequence). The CDR3 has 13 residues.

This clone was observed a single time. The CDR3 coding sequence is TGTGCCAGCAGTTTATATATGAGGCCCGGGGCCAACGTCCTGACTTTC. This encodes CASSLYMRPGANVLTF. The rearrangement links TRBV28 to TRBJ2-6, with D unresolved. The V gene's germline CDR1 is MDHEN and CDR2 SYDVKM. Trimming left V 1 base short and J 4 bases short, with 11 bases between. CDR3 length: 16 residues.

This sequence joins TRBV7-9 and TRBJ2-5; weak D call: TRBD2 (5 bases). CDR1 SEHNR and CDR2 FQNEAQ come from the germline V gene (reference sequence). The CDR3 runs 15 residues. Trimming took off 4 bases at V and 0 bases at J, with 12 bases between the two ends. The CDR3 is CASSSRDQYQETQYF. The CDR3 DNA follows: TGTGCCAGCAGCTCCCGGGATCAGTACCAAGAGACCCAGTACTTC.

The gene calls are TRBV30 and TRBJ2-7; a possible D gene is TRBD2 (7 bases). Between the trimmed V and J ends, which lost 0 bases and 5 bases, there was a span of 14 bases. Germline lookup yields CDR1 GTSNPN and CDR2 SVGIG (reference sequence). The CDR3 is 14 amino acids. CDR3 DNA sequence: TGTGCCTGGAGTGTACTGCGGGGGCTCCACGAGCAGTACTTC. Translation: CAWSVLRGLHEQYF.

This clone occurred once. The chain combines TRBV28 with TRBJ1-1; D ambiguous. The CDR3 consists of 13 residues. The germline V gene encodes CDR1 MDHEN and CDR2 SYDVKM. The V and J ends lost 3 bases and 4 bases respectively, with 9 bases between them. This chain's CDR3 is CASSLVGPTEAFF. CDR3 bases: TGTGCCAGCAGTTTGGTGGGCCCCACTGAAGCTTTCTTT.

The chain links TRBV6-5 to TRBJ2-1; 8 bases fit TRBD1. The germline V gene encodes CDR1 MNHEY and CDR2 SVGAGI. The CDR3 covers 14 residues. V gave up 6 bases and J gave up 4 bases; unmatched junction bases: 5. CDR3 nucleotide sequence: TGTGCCAGCAGCCCACGGGACAGGTACAATGAGCAGTTCTTC. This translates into CASSPRDRYNEQFF.

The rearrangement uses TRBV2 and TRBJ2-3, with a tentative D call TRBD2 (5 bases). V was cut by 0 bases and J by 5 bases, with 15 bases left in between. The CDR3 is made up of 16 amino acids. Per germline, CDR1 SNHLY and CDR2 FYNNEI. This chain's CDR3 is CASSEALRGKGDTQYF. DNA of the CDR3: TGTGCCAGCAGTGAAGCGCTTCGAGGGAAGGGAGATACGCAGTATTTT.

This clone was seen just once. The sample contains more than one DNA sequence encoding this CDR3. DNA of the CDR3: TGTGCCAGCAGCTTGAGGGGGGCTAATGAAAAACTGTTTTTT. It specifies CASSLRGANEKLFF. The chain combines TRBV7-9 with TRBJ1-4; D is perhaps TRBD1 (6 bases). Trimming stripped 3 bases from V and 3 bases from J, with 8 bases between. This CDR3 has 14 residues. Germline V CDR1 and CDR2: SEHNR, FQNEAQ (reference sequence).

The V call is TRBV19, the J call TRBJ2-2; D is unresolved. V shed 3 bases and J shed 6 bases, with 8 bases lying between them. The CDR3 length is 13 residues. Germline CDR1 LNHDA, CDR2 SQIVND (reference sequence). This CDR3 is CASSIVSPGELFF. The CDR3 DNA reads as TGTGCCAGTAGTATTGTGTCCCCCGGGGAGCTGTTTTTT.

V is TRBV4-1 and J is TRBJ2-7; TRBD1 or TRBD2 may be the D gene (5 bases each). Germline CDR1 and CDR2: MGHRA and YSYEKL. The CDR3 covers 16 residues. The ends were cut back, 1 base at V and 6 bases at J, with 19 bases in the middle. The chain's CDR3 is CASSQGHITGGSEQYF. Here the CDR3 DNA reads TGCGCCAGCAGCCAAGGACACATCACTGGGGGTTCCGAGCAGTACTTC.

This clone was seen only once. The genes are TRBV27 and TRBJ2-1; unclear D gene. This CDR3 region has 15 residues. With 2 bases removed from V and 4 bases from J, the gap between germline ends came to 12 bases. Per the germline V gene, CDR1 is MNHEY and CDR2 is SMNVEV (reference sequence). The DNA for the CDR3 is TGTGCCAGCAGTTTAGTGAGAGCAGGATACAATGAGCAGTTCTTC. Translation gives CASSLVRAGYNEQFF.

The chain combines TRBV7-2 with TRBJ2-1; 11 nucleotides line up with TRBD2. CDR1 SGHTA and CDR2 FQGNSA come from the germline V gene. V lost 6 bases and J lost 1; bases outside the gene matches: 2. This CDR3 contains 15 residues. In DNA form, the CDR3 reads TGTGCCAGCAGTATAGCGGGAGGGTCCTACAATGAGCAGTTCTTC. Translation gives CASSIAGGSYNEQFF.

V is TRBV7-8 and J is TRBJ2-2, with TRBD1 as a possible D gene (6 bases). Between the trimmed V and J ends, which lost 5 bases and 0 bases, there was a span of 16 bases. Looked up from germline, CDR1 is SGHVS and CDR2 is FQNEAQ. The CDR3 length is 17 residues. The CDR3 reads CASSRPSDSTNTGELFF. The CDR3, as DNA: TGTGCCAGCAGCCGCCCCTCGGACAGCACGAACACCGGGGAGCTGTTTTTT.

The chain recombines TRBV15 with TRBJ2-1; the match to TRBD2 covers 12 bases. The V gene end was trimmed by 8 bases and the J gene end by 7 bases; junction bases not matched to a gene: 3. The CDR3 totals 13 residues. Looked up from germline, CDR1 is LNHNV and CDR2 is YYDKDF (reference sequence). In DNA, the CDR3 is TGTGCCACCGCTAGCGGGAGGGAGAATGAGCAGTTCTTC. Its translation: CATASGRENEQFF.

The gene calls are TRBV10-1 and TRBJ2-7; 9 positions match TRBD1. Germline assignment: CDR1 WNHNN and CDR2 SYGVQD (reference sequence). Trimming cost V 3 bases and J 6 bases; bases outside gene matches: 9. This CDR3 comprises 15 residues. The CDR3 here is CASSDRAGTGREQYF. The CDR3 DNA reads TGCGCCAGCAGTGATAGGGCCGGGACAGGGCGCGAGCAGTACTTC.

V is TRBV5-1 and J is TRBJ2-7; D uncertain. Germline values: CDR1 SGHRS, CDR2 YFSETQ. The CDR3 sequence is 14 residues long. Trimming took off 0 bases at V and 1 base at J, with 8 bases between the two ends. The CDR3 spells CASSLVDRSYEQYF. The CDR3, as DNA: TGCGCCAGCAGCTTGGTTGACCGGTCCTACGAGCAGTACTTC.

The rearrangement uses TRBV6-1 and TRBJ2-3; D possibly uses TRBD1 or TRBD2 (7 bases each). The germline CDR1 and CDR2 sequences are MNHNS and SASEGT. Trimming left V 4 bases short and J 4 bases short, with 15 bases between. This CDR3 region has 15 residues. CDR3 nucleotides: TGTGCCAGCAGTGCAGGGGGGGGCCTGGCAGATACGCAGTATTTT. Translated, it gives CASSAGGGLADTQYF.

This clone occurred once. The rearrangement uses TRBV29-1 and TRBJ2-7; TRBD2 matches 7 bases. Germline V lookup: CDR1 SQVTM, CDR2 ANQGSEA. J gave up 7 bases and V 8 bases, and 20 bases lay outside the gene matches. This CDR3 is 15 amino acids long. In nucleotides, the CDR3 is TGCAGCATTCGATTTCCGGGAGGCAGCACGCGTGAGCAGTACTTC. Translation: CSIRFPGGSTREQYF.